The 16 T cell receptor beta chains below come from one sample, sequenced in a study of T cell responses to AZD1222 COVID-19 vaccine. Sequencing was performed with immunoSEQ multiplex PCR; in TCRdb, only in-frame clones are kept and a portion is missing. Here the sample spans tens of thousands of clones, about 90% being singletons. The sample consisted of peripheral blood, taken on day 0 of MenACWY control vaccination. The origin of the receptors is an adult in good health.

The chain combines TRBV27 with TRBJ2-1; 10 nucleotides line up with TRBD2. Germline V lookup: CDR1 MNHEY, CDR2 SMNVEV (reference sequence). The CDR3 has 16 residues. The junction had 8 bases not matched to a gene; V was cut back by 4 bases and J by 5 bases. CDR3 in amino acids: CASSSWTSGTHNEQFF. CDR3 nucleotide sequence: TGTGCCAGCAGTTCCTGGACTAGCGGAACTCACAATGAGCAGTTCTTC.

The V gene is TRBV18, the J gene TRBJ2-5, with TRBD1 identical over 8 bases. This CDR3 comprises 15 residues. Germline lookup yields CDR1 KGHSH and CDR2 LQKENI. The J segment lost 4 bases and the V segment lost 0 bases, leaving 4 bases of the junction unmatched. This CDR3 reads CASSPPAGTGETQYF. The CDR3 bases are TGTGCCAGCTCACCACCGGCCGGGACAGGAGAGACCCAGTACTTC.

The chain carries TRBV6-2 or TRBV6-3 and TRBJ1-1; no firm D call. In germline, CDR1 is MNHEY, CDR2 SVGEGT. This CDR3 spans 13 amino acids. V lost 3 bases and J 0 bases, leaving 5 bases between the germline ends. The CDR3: CASSYIMNTEAFF. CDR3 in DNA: TGTGCCAGCAGTTATATTATGAACACTGAAGCTTTCTTT.

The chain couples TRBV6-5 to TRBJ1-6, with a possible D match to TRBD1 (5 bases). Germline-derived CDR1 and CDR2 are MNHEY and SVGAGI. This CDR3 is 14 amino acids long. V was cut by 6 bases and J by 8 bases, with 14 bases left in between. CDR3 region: CASSRDLGYSPLHF. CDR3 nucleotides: TGTGCCAGCAGCCGGGACTTAGGGTATTCACCCCTCCACTTT.

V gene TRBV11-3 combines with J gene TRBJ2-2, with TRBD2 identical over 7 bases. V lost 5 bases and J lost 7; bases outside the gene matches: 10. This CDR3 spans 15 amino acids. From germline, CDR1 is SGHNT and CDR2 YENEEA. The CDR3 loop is CASSASGLGGGELFF. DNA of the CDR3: TGTGCCAGCAGCGCTAGCGGACTAGGTGGCGGGGAGCTGTTTTTT.

The CDR3: CASSDPGQGAAEQFF. Written as DNA, the CDR3 is TGCGCCAGCAGTGACCCGGGACAGGGGGCGGCTGAGCAGTTCTTC. The V call is TRBV10-1, the J call TRBJ2-1; 12 nucleotides agree with TRBD1. The length of the CDR3 is 15 residues. Germline V lookup: CDR1 WNHNN, CDR2 SYGVQD (reference sequence). The V segment lost 3 bases and the J segment 9 bases; nucleotides outside the gene matches: 6.

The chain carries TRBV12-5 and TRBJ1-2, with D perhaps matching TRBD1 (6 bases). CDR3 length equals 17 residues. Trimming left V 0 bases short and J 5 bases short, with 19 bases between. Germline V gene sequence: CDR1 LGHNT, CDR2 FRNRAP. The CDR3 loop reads CASGLVPGGGRLYGYTF. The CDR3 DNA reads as TGTGCTAGTGGTTTGGTACCCGGGGGGGGCAGACTTTATGGCTACACCTTC.

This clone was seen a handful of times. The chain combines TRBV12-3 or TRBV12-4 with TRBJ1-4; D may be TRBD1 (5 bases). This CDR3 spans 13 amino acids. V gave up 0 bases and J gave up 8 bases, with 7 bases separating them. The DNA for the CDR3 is TGTGCCAGCAGTTTAGCGGGGACCGAAAAACTGTTTTTT. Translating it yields CASSLAGTEKLFF.

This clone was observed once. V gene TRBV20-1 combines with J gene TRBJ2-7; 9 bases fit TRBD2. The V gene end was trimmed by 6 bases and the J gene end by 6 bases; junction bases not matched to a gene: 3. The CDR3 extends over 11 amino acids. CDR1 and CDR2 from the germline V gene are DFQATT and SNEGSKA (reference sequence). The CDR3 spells CSAVAGAEQYF. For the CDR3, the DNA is TGCAGTGCAGTAGCGGGAGCCGAGCAGTACTTC.

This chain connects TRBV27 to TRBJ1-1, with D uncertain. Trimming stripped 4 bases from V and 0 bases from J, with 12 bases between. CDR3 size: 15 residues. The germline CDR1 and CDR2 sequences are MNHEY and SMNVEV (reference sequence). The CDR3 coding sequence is TGTGCCAGCAGTTCCCAAGTGGCCATGAACACTGAAGCTTTCTTT. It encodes CASSSQVAMNTEAFF.

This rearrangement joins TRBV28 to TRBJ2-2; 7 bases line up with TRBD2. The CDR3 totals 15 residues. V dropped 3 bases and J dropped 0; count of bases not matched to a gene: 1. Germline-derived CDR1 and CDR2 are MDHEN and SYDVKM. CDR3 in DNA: TGTGCCAGCAGTTTTGCGGGGGCGAACACCGGGGAGCTGTTTTTT. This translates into CASSFAGANTGELFF.

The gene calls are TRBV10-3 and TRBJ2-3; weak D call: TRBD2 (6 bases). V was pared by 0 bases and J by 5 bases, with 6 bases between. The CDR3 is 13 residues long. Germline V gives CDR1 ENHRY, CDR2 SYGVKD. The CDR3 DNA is TGTGCCATCAGTGAGTCGGGACTAGATACGCAGTATTTT. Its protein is CAISESGLDTQYF.

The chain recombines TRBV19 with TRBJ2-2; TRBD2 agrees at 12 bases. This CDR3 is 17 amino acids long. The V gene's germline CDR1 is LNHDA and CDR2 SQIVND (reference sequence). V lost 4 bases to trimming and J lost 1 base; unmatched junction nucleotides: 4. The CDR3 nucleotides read TGTGCCAGTAGTAGAGGACTAGCGGGGTTGAACACCGGGGAGCTGTTTTTT. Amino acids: CASSRGLAGLNTGELFF.

The CDR3 nucleotides are TGTGCCAGCAGCCAGCTCGGGACTAGTAGGAGAGAGACCCAGTACTTC. It translates to CASSQLGTSRRETQYF. The rearrangement uses TRBV7-8 and TRBJ2-5; 8 bases match TRBD2. CDR3 length equals 16 residues. The V and J ends lost 5 bases and 4 bases, in that order; junction bases with no gene match: 12. Germline V gene lookup returns CDR1 SGHVS and CDR2 FQNEAQ.

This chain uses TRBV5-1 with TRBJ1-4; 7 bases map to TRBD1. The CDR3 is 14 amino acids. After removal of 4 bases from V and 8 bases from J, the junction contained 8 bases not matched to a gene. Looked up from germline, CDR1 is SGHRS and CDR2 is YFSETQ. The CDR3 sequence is CASSPDRAREKLFF. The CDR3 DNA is TGCGCCAGCAGCCCCGACAGGGCGAGAGAAAAACTGTTTTTT.

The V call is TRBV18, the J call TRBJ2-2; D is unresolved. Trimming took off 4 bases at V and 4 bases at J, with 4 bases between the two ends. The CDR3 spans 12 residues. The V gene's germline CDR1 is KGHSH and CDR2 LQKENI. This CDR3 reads CASSRGTGELFF. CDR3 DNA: TGTGCCAGCTCACGGGGCACCGGGGAGCTGTTTTTT.